One and the same sample provided the 27 T cell receptor beta chains below, sequenced in a study of shared clonotypes between healthy human individuals (dated by TCRdb to about 2020). The method was the immunoSEQ multiplex PCR assay. In TCRdb, the immuneACCESS table is reduced to in-frame sequences with V and J assigned. These tables do not hold every clone; where another copy was compared, an unresolved V gene accounts for under half, and the others remain unexplained. For this sample the table gives about 480,000 clones, of which about 75% were detected only once. The ten top clones hold around 12% of the sample. The specimen sequenced was PBMCs. The origin of the receptors is a woman in her thirties or forties in good health. Some clones in this sample may be carry-over from other donors' samples.

This chain joins TRBV10-3 and TRBJ2-7, with 10 nucleotides matching TRBD1. V dropped 7 bases and J dropped 5; count of bases not matched to a gene: 5. Germline-derived CDR1 and CDR2 are ENHRY and SYGVKD. The CDR3 is made up of 13 amino acids. CDR3: CAINPGTGDEQYF. The CDR3 region has the DNA TGTGCCATCAATCCCGGGACAGGGGACGAGCAGTACTTC.

This chain links TRBV10-3 with TRBJ1-3; 7 bases match TRBD1. V was clipped by 10 bases and J by 0 bases; unmatched bases: 6. The CDR3 spans 14 residues. Per the germline V gene, CDR1 is ENHRY and CDR2 is SYGVKD. The chain's CDR3 is CATKGTDSGNTIYF. The CDR3 DNA sequence: TGTGCCACCAAGGGGACAGACTCTGGAAACACCATATATTTT.

Notes on this clone: Distinct nucleotide sequences in the sample also encode this CDR3. The rearrangement joins TRBV2 to TRBJ1-2, with 8 nucleotides matching TRBD1. The CDR3 extends over 14 amino acids. Germline trimming cut 4 bases from V and 4 bases from J; bases unmatched to any gene: 5. Germline CDR1 SNHLY, CDR2 FYNNEI. CDR3 coding DNA: TGTGCCAGCAGTGGAGACAGGGGAGGCTATGGCTACACCTTC. It translates to CASSGDRGGYGYTF.

The chain uses TRBV5-5 and TRBJ1-3; TRBD1 might be the D (5 bases). Trimming took off 3 bases at V and 5 bases at J, with 9 bases between the two ends. The CDR3 is made up of 13 amino acids. In germline, CDR1 is SGHKS, CDR2 YYEKEE (reference sequence). CDR3 coding DNA: TGTGCCAGCAGCTGGGGGACGAGAAACACCATATATTTT. Translated, it gives CASSWGTRNTIYF.

The CDR3 loop is CASSSGQYGYTF. For the CDR3, the DNA is TGTGCCAGCAGTTCTGGACAGTATGGCTACACCTTC. The V and J genes are TRBV6-1 and TRBJ1-2, with D possibly TRBD1 on 6 matching bases. Germline-derived CDR1 and CDR2 are MNHNS and SASEGT. This CDR3 has 12 amino acids. V gave up 5 bases and J gave up 5 bases, with 9 bases separating them.

About this clone: It is likely a read error, because the conserved phenylalanine at the end of the CDR3 is missing. It is unclear where the CDR3 begins or ends on the DNA, so no DNA is shown, and the CDR3 is as TCRdb lists it. The chain is built from TRBV29-1 and TRBJ1-2. With termini counted, the CDR3 has 11 amino acids. Looked up from germline, CDR1 is SQVTM and CDR2 is ANQGSEA. The CDR3 here is CSESSNYGYTI.

The rearrangement joins TRBV19 to TRBJ1-1; perhaps TRBD1 as D (6 bases). V was clipped by 3 bases and J by 1 base, with 9 bases between them. This CDR3 is built from 14 residues. The germline V gene encodes CDR1 LNHDA and CDR2 SQIVND (reference sequence). The CDR3 reads CASSISRGNTEAFF. CDR3 DNA: TGTGCCAGTAGTATTTCCAGGGGGAACACTGAAGCTTTCTTT.

The chain is built from TRBV5-4 and TRBJ2-7, with D maybe TRBD1 (5 bases). Germline-derived CDR1 and CDR2 are SGHNT and YYREEE (reference sequence). The length of the CDR3 is 14 residues. Trimming stripped 4 bases from V and 6 bases from J, with 17 bases between. In DNA form, the CDR3 reads TGTGCCAGCAGCAAAGGACAAGACCCTTTCGAGCAGTACTTC. Encoded protein: CASSKGQDPFEQYF.

This clone has just one count. The chain combines TRBV10-3 with TRBJ2-1; TRBD2 agrees at 10 bases. V lost 6 bases to trimming and J lost 7 bases; unmatched junction nucleotides: 9. CDR1 and CDR2 (germline): ENHRY, SYGVKD. The CDR3 totals 15 residues. This CDR3 reads CAISPLGTSENEQFF. As DNA, the CDR3 is TGTGCCATCAGCCCCTTGGGGACTAGCGAAAATGAGCAGTTCTTC.

V and J are TRBV7-9 and TRBJ2-2; D may correspond to TRBD1 or TRBD2 (5 bases each). Germline V gene lookup returns CDR1 SEHNR and CDR2 FQNEAQ (reference sequence). The CDR3 sequence is 18 residues long. Trimming took off 2 bases at V and 1 base at J, with 17 bases between the two ends. Written as DNA, the CDR3 is TGTGCCAGCAGCTTACCCCGCCGGGACCGAAGGAACACCGGGGAGCTGTTTTTT. It codes for CASSLPRRDRRNTGELFF.

The chain recombines TRBV28 with TRBJ2-7; 10 nucleotides align to TRBD2. Unmatched junction bases numbered 5, after V lost 3 bases and J lost 0 bases. Germline loops: CDR1 MDHEN, CDR2 SYDVKM. This CDR3 region has 16 residues. The CDR3, as DNA: TGTGCCAGCAGTTTTGGCCTAGCGGGGGTCTCCTACGAGCAGTACTTC. Its translation is CASSFGLAGVSYEQYF.

A few counts support this clone. The chain is built from TRBV6-1 and TRBJ2-1; TRBD1 might be the D (6 bases). V was shortened by 3 bases and J by 7 bases, with 19 bases between the two germline ends. The CDR3 length is 16 residues. Germline V gene data show CDR1 as MNHNS and CDR2 as SASEGT. CDR3 DNA: TGTGCCAGCAGTGATATTTGGGGGCGTCTCGTGAATGAGCAGTTCTTC. Protein sequence: CASSDIWGRLVNEQFF.

The J gene is TRBJ2-1, the V gene TRBV28; D not certain. The V end lost 6 bases, the J end lost 6 bases, and 15 bases lay between the germline ends. The CDR3 has 14 amino acids. Germline V lookup: CDR1 MDHEN, CDR2 SYDVKM. The CDR3: CASSILGSGNEQFF. The CDR3 nucleotides are TGTGCCAGCAGCATTCTAGGATCGGGCAATGAGCAGTTCTTC.

The rearrangement links TRBV7-3 to TRBJ2-1, with 9 nucleotides matching TRBD1. CDR1 and CDR2 from the germline V gene are SGHTA and FQGTGA. The CDR3 has 15 amino acids. V was pared by 5 bases and J by 7 bases, with 9 bases of the junction left unmatched. In DNA form, the CDR3 reads TGTGCCAGCAGCCGTGGGGACAGGGAGATAAATGAGCAGTTCTTC. It yields the protein CASSRGDREINEQFF.

This clone was seen once. CDR3: CASSLGDKPYEQYF. CDR3 sequence (DNA): TGTGCCAGCAGCCTAGGGGACAAGCCCTACGAGCAGTACTTC. The gene calls are TRBV5-4 and TRBJ2-7; tentative D call: TRBD1 (6 bases). In germline, CDR1 is SGHNT, CDR2 YYREEE (reference sequence). The CDR3 is made up of 14 amino acids. The V end was cut by 4 bases, the J end by 2 bases, with 13 bases between.

This rearrangement joins TRBV29-1 to TRBJ2-1; 14 nucleotides match TRBD2. This CDR3 has 13 residues. Trimming cost V 3 bases and J 9 bases; bases outside gene matches: 1. Germline CDR1 is SQVTM and CDR2 is ANQGSEA. The CDR3 spells CSVEGLAGVEQFF. In nucleotides, the CDR3 is TGCAGCGTTGAGGGACTAGCGGGAGTTGAGCAGTTCTTC.

The chain couples TRBV5-1 to TRBJ2-7; 8 nucleotides line up with TRBD1. Germline trimming cut 0 bases from V and 6 bases from J; bases unmatched to any gene: 2. The germline V gene encodes CDR1 SGHRS and CDR2 YFSETQ. This CDR3 spans 13 amino acids. DNA of the CDR3: TGCGCCAGCAGCTTGGGGACAGGGCCCGAGCAGTACTTC. Amino acids: CASSLGTGPEQYF.

This chain connects TRBV2 to TRBJ1-4; tentatively, D is TRBD1 (6 bases). Germline V gene data show CDR1 as SNHLY and CDR2 as FYNNEI. The CDR3 is 15 residues long. V lost 5 bases to trimming and J lost 3 bases, with 13 bases between them. The CDR3 nucleotides are TGTGCCAGCAGTTCCCCGGACAGACCTAATGAAAAACTGTTTTTT. Its protein product is CASSSPDRPNEKLFF. The variable domain in full, with the rest retrieved from reference TRBV2 and TRBJ1-4, is EPEVTQTPSHQVTQMGQEVILRCVPISNHLYFYWYRQILGQKVEFLVSFYNNEISEKSEIFDDQFSVERPDGSNFTLKIRSTKLEDSAMYFCASSSPDRPNEKLFFGSGTQLSVL.

This clone was detected ten times or more. The chain employs TRBV18 and TRBJ1-1; D is uncertain. The germline CDR1 and CDR2 sequences are KGHSH and LQKENI. Trimming took 2 bases from V and 0 from J, leaving 7 bases between them. The length of the CDR3 is 14 residues. Here the CDR3 reads CASSPNAVNTEAFF. CDR3 bases: TGTGCCAGCTCACCAAACGCGGTGAACACTGAAGCTTTCTTT. Combining the CDR3 with reference TRBV18 and TRBJ1-1 gives the whole variable domain NAGVMQNPRHLVRRRGQEARLRCSPMKGHSHVYWYRQLPEEGLKFMVYLQKENIIDESGMPKERFSAEFPKEGPSILRIQQVVRGDSAAYFCASSPNAVNTEAFFGQGTRLTVV.

The rearrangement joins TRBV2 to TRBJ2-7; no clear D. Germline V gene lookup returns CDR1 SNHLY and CDR2 FYNNEI. There are 14 residues in the CDR3. V lost 3 bases, J lost 2 bases, and 11 bases lay in between. In DNA, the CDR3 is TGTGCCAGCAGTGAGTTTGACAAGGCCTACGAGCAGTACTTC. This codes for CASSEFDKAYEQYF.

The chain carries TRBV6-5 and TRBJ1-5; TRBD1 agrees at 9 bases. Germline loops: CDR1 MNHEY, CDR2 SVGAGI. V shed 4 bases, J shed 5 bases, and the junction held 3 bases outside the gene matches. The CDR3 contains 14 residues. CDR3 amino acids: CASSFRQGDQPQHF. Here the CDR3 DNA reads TGTGCCAGCAGTTTTCGACAGGGGGATCAGCCCCAGCATTTT.

This chain uses TRBV7-2 with TRBJ2-7, with 7 bases identical to TRBD2. CDR1 is SGHTA and CDR2 is FQGNSA in the germline V gene. With V trimmed by 8 bases and J by 2 bases, 9 bases remained unmatched. The CDR3 consists of 14 residues. In nucleotides, the CDR3 is TGTGCCAGCGGACCGGGACTACTGACCTACGAGCAGTACTTC. Amino acids: CASGPGLLTYEQYF. Supplemented by reference TRBV7-2 and TRBJ2-7, the full variable domain reads GAGVSQSPSNKVTEKGKDVELRCDPISGHTALYWYRQSLGQGLEFLIYFQGNSAPDKSGLPSDRFSAERTGGSVSTLTIQRTQQEDSAVYLCASGPGLLTYEQYFGPGTRLTVT.

The chain has TRBV6-5 and TRBJ2-7; no reliable D call. This CDR3 region has 15 residues. Germline V gene data show CDR1 as MNHEY and CDR2 as SVGAGI. V was pared by 5 bases and J by 0 bases, with 14 bases between. CDR3 amino acids: CASSTPYGSSYEQYF. As DNA, the CDR3 is TGTGCCAGCAGTACCCCTTACGGTAGCTCCTACGAGCAGTACTTC.

V and J are TRBV5-4 and TRBJ2-5; tentatively, D is TRBD2 (6 bases). The J call is in doubt because the DNA end fits TRBJ2-7 better. The CDR3 extends over 14 amino acids. The germline CDR1 and CDR2 sequences are SGHNT and YYREEE (reference sequence). The CDR3 DNA reads as TGTGCCAGCAGCATACTAGCAGATAGCTACGAGCAGTACTTC. Its protein is CASSILADSYEQYF.

This chain links TRBV5-4 with TRBJ2-5, with D perhaps TRBD2 (5 bases). The J call may be mistaken, given a closer DNA end match to TRBJ2-7. The V gene's germline CDR1 is SGHNT and CDR2 YYREEE (reference sequence). The CDR3 extends over 14 amino acids. CDR3 sequence: CASSLAGSSYEQYF. For the CDR3, the DNA is TGTGCCAGCAGCTTGGCGGGGTCCAGCTACGAGCAGTACTTC.

V and J are TRBV28 and TRBJ2-7; D is perhaps TRBD1 or TRBD2 (6 bases each). Per germline, CDR1 MDHEN and CDR2 SYDVKM. The CDR3 sequence is 17 residues long. The V and J ends lost 4 bases and 3 bases respectively, with 22 bases between them. CDR3 DNA sequence: TGTGCCAGCAGTTCTCCAACGCACAGGGAGGCGATCTACGAGCAGTACTTC. Protein: CASSSPTHREAIYEQYF.

The V and J genes are TRBV25-1 and TRBJ1-2; no firm D call. V lost 6 bases and J 0 bases, leaving 8 bases between the germline ends. Germline CDR1 and CDR2: MGHDK and SYGVNS. The CDR3 contains 13 residues. DNA of the CDR3: TGTGCCAGCAGAGCGGAGACTAACTATGGCTACACCTTC. Protein sequence: CASRAETNYGYTF.